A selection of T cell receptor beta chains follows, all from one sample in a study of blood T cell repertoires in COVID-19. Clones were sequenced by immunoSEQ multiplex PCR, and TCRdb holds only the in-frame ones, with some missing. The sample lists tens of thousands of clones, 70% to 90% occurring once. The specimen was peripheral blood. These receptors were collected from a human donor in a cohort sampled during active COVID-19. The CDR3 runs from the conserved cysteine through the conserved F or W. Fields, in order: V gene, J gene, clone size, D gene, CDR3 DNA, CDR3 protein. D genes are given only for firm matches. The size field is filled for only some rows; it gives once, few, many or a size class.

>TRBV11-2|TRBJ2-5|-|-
TGTGCCAGCAGCTCCCGGCCCCAGGGGCAAGAGACCCAGTACTTC
CASSSRPQGQETQYF
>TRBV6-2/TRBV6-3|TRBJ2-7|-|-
TGTGCCAGCAGCAAGGCTCTCGGCAGGGTCCCCGAGCAGTACTTC
CASSKALGRVPEQYF
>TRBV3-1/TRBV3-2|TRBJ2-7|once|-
TGTGCCAGCAGCCAAACAGGAAAAGGGTCCTACGAGCAGTACTTC
CASSQTGKGSYEQYF
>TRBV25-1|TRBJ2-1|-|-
TGTGCCAGCAGTGAAAACGGGGACAATGAGCAGTTCTTC
CASSENGDNEQFF
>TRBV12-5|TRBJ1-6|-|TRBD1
TGTGCTAGTGGTTTGGAAGGGGCAGGGGGATCACCCCTCCACTTT
CASGLEGAGGSPLHF
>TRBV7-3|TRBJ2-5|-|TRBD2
TGTGCCAGCAGCTCGATAGCGGGAGGGATAGAGACCCAGTACTTC
CASSSIAGGIETQYF
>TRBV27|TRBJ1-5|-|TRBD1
TGTGCCAGCGACAGGGCTTATAGCAATCAGCCCCAGCATTTT
CASDRAYSNQPQHF
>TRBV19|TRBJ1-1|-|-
TGTGCCAGTAGTCCGGACACTCTCTACACTGAAGCTTTCTTT
CASSPDTLYTEAFF
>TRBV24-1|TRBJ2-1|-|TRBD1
TGTGCCACCAGTGATTCACGACAGGGGGCTAGCTATGAGCAGTTCTTC
CATSDSRQGASYEQFF
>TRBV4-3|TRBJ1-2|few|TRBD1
TGCGCCAGCAGCCAAAACCCCGGGACAGGTGATTTTGGCTACACCTTC
CASSQNPGTGDFGYTF
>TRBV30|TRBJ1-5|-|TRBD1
TGTGCCTGGAGAGCCCCGGGACAGAATAGCAATCAGCCCCAGCATTTT
CAWRAPGQNSNQPQHF
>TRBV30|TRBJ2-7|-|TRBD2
TGTGCCTGGAGTGTACGGACTAGCGGGAGTTACGAGCAGTACTTC
CAWSVRTSGSYEQYF
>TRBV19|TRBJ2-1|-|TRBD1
TGTGCCACCCACCACGGGACAGCCTACAATGAGCAGTTCTTC
CATHHGTAYNEQFF
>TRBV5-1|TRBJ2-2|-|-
TGCGCCAGCAGCTTGAATAGCAAGAACACCGGGGAGCTGTTTTTT
CASSLNSKNTGELFF
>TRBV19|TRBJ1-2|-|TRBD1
TGTGCCAGTAGTGTAGCCGGGACAGGGGGCTTCAGCAGCGATGGCTACACCTTC
CASSVAGTGGFSSDGYTF
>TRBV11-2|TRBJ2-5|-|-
TGTGCCAGCAGCTTCGCAGGGGAAGAGACCCAGTACTTC
CASSFAGEETQYF
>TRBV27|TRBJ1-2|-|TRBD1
TGTGCCAGCAGTTTAGGACAGGGGAGTAACTATGGCTACACCTTC
CASSLGQGSNYGYTF
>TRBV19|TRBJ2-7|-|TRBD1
TGTGCCAGTAGTACCCAAGGACAGGGGGGCTACGAGCAGTACTTC
CASSTQGQGGYEQYF
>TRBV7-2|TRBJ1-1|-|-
TGTGCCAGCAGCCCAGGGGTCCTCTCAGGCACTGAAGCTTTCTTT
CASSPGVLSGTEAFF
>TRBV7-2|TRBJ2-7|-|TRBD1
TGTGCCAGCAGCTCAAGGACAGGGAACGAGCAGTACTTC
CASSSRTGNEQYF
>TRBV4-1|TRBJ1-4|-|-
TGCGCCAGCAGCCACCGCGCGGGGTACACCCCTAATGAAAAACTGTTTTTT
CASSHRAGYTPNEKLFF
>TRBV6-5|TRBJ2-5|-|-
TGTGCCAGCAGGGCAGGGAGGCCTAACCAAGAGACCCAGTACTTC
CASRAGRPNQETQYF
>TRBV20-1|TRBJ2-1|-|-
TGCAGTGCTAAGGACACGTCTGGGGAGTTCTTC
CSAKDTSGEFF
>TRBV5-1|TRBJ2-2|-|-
TGCGCCAGCAGCTCCGACCCGGGACACTCAACCGGGGAGCTGTTTTTT
CASSSDPGHSTGELFF
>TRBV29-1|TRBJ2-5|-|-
TGCAGCGTTTTCGACAGCCAAGAGACCCAGTACTTC
CSVFDSQETQYF
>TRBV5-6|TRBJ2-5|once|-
TGTGCCAGCAGCCGTGGACAGTCAGGGGAGACCCAGTACTTC
CASSRGQSGETQYF
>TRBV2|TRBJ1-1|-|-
TGTGCCAGCACCCGCCCAGCCGGGACAAAGAACACTGAAGCTTTCTTT
CASTRPAGTKNTEAFF
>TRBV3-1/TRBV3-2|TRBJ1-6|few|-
TGTGCCAGCACCCTAGGCGGGGGTCGTAATTCACCCCTCCACTTT
CASTLGGGRNSPLHF
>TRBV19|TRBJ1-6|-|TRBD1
TGTGCCAGTAGTGGCGACAGGGGGCTTTCACCCCTCCACTTT
CASSGDRGLSPLHF
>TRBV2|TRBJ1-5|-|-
TGTGCCAGCACCCTACACAGGGAACAGCCCCAGCATTTT
CASTLHREQPQHF
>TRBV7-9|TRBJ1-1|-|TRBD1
TGTGCCAGCAGCGGGCAGGGAACAGGGGGTACTGAAGCTTTCTTT
CASSGQGTGGTEAFF